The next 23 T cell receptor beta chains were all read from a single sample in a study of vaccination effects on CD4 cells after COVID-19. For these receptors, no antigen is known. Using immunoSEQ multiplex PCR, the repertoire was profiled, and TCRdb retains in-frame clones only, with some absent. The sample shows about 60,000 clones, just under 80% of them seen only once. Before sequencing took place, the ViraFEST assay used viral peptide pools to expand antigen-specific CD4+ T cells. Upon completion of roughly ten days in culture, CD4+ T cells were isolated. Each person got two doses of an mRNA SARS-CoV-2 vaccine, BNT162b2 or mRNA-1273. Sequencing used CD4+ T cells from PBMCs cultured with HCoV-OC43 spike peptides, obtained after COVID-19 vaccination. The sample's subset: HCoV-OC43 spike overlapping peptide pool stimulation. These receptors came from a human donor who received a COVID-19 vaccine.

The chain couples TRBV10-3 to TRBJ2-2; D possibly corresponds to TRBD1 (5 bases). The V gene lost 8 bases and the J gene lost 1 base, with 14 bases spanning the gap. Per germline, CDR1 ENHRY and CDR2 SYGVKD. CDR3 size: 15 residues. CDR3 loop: CAIRNKQENTGELFF. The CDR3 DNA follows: TGTGCCATCCGTAATAAACAGGAGAACACCGGGGAGCTGTTTTTT.

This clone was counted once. The CDR3 coding sequence is TGTGCCACCAGCGATCACCCGCTTCGACAGGTTCACTCTGGAAACACCATATATTTT. Protein sequence: CATSDHPLRQVHSGNTIYF. V usage is TRBV15 and J usage is TRBJ1-3, with D possibly being TRBD1 (6 bases). V lost 5 bases and J 0 bases, leaving 23 bases between the germline ends. Per germline, CDR1 LNHNV and CDR2 YYDKDF (reference sequence). The CDR3 totals 19 residues.

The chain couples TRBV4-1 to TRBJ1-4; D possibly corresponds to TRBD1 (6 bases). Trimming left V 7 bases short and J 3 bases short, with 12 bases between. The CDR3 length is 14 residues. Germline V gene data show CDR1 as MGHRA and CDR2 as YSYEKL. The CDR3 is CASKPAGANEKLFF. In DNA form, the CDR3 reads TGCGCCAGCAAGCCGGCAGGGGCTAATGAAAAACTGTTTTTT.

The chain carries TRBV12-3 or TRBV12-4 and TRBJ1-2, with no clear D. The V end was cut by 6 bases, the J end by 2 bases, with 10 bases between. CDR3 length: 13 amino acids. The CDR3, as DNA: TGTGCCAGCAGCCCCGGACGGAACTATGGCTACACCTTC. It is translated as CASSPGRNYGYTF.

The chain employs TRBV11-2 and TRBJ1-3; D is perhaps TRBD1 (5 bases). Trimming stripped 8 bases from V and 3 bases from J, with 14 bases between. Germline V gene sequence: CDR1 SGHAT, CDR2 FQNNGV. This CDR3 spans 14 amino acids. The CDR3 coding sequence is TGTGCCAGCGGCTGGGGGGGATATGGAAACACCATATATTTT. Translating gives CASGWGGYGNTIYF.

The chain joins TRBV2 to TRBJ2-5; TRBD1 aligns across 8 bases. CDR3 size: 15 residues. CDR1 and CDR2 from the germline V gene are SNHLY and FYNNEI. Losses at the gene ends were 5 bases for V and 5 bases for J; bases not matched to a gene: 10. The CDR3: CASSQDRGTRETQYF. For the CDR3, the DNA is TGTGCCAGCAGTCAAGACAGGGGAACAAGGGAGACCCAGTACTTC.

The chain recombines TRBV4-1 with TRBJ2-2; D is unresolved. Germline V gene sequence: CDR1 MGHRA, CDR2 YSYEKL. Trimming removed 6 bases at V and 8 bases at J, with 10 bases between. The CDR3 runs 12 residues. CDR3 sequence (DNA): TGCGCCAGCAGTCAAAAACTAGGGGAGCTGTTTTTT. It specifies CASSQKLGELFF.

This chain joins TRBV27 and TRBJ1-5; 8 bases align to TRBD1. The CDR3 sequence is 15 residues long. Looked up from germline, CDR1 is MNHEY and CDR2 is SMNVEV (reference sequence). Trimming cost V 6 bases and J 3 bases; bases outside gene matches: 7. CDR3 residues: CASSPGDRLNQPQHF. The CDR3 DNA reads TGTGCCAGCAGCCCCGGGGACAGGCTCAATCAGCCCCAGCATTTT.

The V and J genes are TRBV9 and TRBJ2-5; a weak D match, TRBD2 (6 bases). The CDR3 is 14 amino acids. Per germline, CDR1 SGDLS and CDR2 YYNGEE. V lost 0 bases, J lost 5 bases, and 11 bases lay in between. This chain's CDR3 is CASSVGAGQETQYF. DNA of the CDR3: TGTGCCAGCAGCGTAGGGGCGGGGCAGGAGACCCAGTACTTC. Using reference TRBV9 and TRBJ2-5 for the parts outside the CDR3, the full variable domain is DSGVTQTPKHLITATGQRVTLRCSPRSGDLSVYWYQQSLDQGLQFLIQYYNGEERAKGNILERFSAQQFPDLHSELNLSSLELGDSALYFCASSVGAGQETQYFGPGTRLLVL.

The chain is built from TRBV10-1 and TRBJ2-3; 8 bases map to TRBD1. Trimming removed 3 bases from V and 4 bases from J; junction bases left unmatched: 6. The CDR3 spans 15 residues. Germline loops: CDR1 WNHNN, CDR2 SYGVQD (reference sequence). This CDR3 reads CASSDRDRRSDTQYF. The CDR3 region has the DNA TGCGCCAGCAGTGACCGGGACAGGAGGTCAGATACGCAGTATTTT.

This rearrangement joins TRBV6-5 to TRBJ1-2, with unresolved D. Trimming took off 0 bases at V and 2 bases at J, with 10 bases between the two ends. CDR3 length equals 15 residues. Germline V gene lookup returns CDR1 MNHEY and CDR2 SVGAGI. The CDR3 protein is CASSYSVRSNYGYTF. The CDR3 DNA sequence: TGTGCCAGCAGTTACTCGGTCAGGTCCAACTATGGCTACACCTTC.

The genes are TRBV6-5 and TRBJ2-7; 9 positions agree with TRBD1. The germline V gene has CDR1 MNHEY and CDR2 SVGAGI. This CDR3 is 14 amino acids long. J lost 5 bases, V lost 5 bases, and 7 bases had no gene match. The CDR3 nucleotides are TGTGCCAGCAGTCCGGCAACAGGGGGCCACGAGCAGTACGTC. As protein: CASSPATGGHEQYV.

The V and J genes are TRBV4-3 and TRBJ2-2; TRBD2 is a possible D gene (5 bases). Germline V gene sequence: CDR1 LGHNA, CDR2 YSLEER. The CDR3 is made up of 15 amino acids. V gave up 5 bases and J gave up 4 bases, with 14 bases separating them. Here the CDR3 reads CASSSGGRATGELFF. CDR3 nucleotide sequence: TGCGCCAGCAGCTCAGGAGGTCGAGCCACCGGGGAGCTGTTTTTT.

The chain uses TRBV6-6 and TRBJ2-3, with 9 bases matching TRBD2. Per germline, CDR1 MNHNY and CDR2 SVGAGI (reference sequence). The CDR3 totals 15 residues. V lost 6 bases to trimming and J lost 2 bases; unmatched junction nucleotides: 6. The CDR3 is CASSPGLANTDTQYF. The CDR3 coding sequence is TGTGCCAGCAGCCCGGGACTAGCAAACACAGATACGCAGTATTTT.

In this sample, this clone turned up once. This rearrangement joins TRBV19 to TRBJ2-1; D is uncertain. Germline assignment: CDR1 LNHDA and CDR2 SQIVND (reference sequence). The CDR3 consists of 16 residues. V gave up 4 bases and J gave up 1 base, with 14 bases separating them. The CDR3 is CASSSQAARSYNEQFF. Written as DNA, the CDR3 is TGTGCCAGTAGTAGTCAGGCCGCCCGGTCCTACAATGAGCAGTTCTTC.

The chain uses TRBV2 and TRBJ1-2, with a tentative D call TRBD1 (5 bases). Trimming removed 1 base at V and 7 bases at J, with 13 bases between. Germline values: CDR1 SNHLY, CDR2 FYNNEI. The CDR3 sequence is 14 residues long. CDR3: CASSEGDWRGGYTF. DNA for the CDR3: TGTGCCAGCAGTGAAGGGGACTGGCGGGGTGGCTACACCTTC.

In nucleotides, the CDR3 is TGTGCCAGTAGTATAGAGAATAGCGGGGGCCCCACAGATACGCAGTATTTT. Its protein product is CASSIENSGGPTDTQYF. This sequence joins TRBV19 and TRBJ2-3; 9 bases match TRBD2. With 0 bases clipped from V and 2 bases from J, the junction kept 6 bases outside the gene matches. The CDR3 has 17 amino acids. Germline V CDR1 and CDR2: LNHDA, SQIVND (reference sequence).

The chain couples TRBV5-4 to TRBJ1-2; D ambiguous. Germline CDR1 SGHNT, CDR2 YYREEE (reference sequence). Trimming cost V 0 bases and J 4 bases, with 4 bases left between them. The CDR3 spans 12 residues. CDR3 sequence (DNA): TGTGCCAGCAGCTTGGGAGCCTATGGCTACACCTTC. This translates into CASSLGAYGYTF.

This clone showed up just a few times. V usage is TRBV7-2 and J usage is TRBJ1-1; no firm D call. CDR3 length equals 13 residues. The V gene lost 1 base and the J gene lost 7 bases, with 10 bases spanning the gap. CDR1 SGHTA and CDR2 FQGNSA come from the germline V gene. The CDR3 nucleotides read TGTGCCAGCAGCTTAGATTGGGGAATTGAAGCTTTCTTT. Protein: CASSLDWGIEAFF.

CDR3 sequence reads: CAWTGGDSPLHF. The CDR3 nucleotides read TGTGCCTGGACAGGGGGGGATTCACCCCTCCACTTT. The chain links TRBV30 to TRBJ1-6; TRBD1 aligns across 7 bases. CDR3 length: 12 residues. J was trimmed by 8 bases and V by 4 bases; bases with no gene match: 2. The germline V gene has CDR1 GTSNPN and CDR2 SVGIG (reference sequence).

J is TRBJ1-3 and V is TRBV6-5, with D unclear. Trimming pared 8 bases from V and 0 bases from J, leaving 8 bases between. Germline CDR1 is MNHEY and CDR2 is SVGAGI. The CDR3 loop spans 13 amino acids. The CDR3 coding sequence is TGTGCCAGCCGGGCCAGCTCTGGAAACACCATATATTTT. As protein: CASRASSGNTIYF.

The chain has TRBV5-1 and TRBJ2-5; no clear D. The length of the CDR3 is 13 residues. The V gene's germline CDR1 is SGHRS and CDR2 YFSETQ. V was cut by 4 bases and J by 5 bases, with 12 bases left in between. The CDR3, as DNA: TGCGCCAGCAGCCTCAGTGCCGGCGAGACCCAGTACTTC. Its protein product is CASSLSAGETQYF.

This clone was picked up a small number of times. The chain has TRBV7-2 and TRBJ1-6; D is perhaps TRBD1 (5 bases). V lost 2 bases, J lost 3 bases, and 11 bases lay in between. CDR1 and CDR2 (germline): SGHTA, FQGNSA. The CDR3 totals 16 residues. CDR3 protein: CASSLQNQGYNSPLHF. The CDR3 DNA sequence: TGTGCCAGCAGCTTACAAAACCAGGGCTATAATTCACCCCTCCACTTT.